This entry describes one TCR beta chain. Its antigen is unknown. These data originate in a study of beta chain features in type 1 diabetes. The authors reverse transcribed all of the isolated RNA, so sequencing captured expressed TCRB transcripts. Assay used: immunoSEQ multiplex PCR; TCRdb lists only in-frame clones, some missing. This table has about 660,000 clones, about 14% appearing once. Study findings and constraints: People with Type 1 diabetes carried modestly yet significantly shorter TCRB CDR3s in all four CD4+ subsets. Reduced insertions and increased deletions marked VDJ junctions in type 1 diabetes patients.

Markers CD45RO/CCR7/CD25/CD127/CD95/CD27 served to sort CD4+ naive, central memory, regulatory and stem cell-like memory cells. Per germline, CDR1 GTSNPN and CDR2 SVGIG (reference sequence). V gave up 0 bases and J gave up 4 bases, with 10 bases separating them. This CDR3 has 14 amino acids. This rearrangement joins TRBV30 to TRBJ1-5, with a weak D call TRBD1 (6 bases). This clonotype was obtained from a man between 18 and 35 years old with type 1 diabetes. The sequencing sample was made of naive CD4+ T cells from blood. In nucleotides, the CDR3 is TGTGCCTGGAGTGTTTTCACAGGGAATCAGCCCCAGCATTTT. Translating gives CAWSVFTGNQPQHF. The variable domain in full, completed from reference TRBV30 and TRBJ1-5, reads SQTIHQWPATLVQPVGSPLSLECTVEGTSNPNLYWYRQAAGRGLQLLFYSVGIGQISSEVPQNLSASRPQDRQFILSSKKLLLSDSGFYLCAWSVFTGNQPQHFGDGTRLSIL.